This passage covers 5 T cell receptor beta chains from one sample sequenced in a study of T cell repertoires in cytomegalovirus infection. For these receptors, no antigen is known. TCRdb recomputed calls from the reads with MiXCR, one row per CDR3 protein. The table lists around 800,000 distinct CDR3 sequences, roughly 33% of them singletons. Source: cultured CD8+ T cells from PBMCs, taken from culture after CMV antigen stimulation. The source is a human donor in good health (CMV status not recorded). Some clones in this sample may be carry-over from other donors' samples.

The chain joins TRBV7-9 to TRBJ1-1; D not resolved. V gave up 1 base and J gave up 0 bases, with 9 bases separating them. Per the germline V gene, CDR1 is SEHNR and CDR2 is FQNEAQ (reference sequence). The CDR3 loop spans 15 amino acids. CDR3 coding DNA: TGTGCCAGCAGCTTAGACGGAGGGTTGAACACTGAAGCTTTCTTT. It translates to CASSLDGGLNTEAFF.

The V gene is TRBV19, the J gene TRBJ2-2, with TRBD2 as a possible D gene (6 bases). The CDR3 length is 15 residues. V was pared by 5 bases and J by 10 bases, with 20 bases between. Looked up from germline, CDR1 is LNHDA and CDR2 is SQIVND (reference sequence). CDR3 sequence reads: CASSPTRERREELFF. The DNA of the CDR3 is TGTGCCAGTAGTCCAACACGGGAGCGGAGGGAGGAGCTGTTTTTT.

This clonotype was seen a handful of times. The gene calls are TRBV7-6 and TRBJ2-7; TRBD1 agrees at 7 bases. The ends lost 5 bases at V and 3 bases at J; junction bases unmatched: 10. The CDR3 length is 15 residues. Looked up from germline, CDR1 is SGHVS and CDR2 is FNYEAQ. The CDR3 loop reads CASSPDRDALYEQYF. As DNA, the CDR3 is TGTGCCAGCAGCCCAGACAGGGATGCTCTCTACGAGCAGTACTTC.

This clonotype was seen a few times. The chain combines TRBV7-2 with TRBJ1-2; D is unclear. V lost 4 bases and J 1 base, leaving 7 bases between the germline ends. Germline CDR1 reads SGHTA; CDR2 reads FQGNSA. The CDR3 loop spans 13 amino acids. The CDR3 protein is CASSWNLNYGYTF. The CDR3 nucleotides read TGTGCCAGCAGCTGGAACCTTAACTATGGCTACACCTTC.

This chain's CDR3 is CASSPRDRAGETQYF. The DNA of the CDR3 is TGTGCCAGCAGCCCCCGGGACAGAGCCGGAGAGACCCAGTACTTC. The rearrangement links TRBV11-1 to TRBJ2-5; 7 nucleotides match TRBD1. Germline V gives CDR1 SGHAT, CDR2 FQDESV (reference sequence). This CDR3 spans 15 amino acids. V lost 5 bases to trimming and J lost 4 bases; unmatched junction nucleotides: 10. Variable domain in full (rest from reference TRBV11-1 and TRBJ2-5): EAEVAQSPRYKITEKSQAVAFWCDPISGHATLYWYRQILGQGPELLVQFQDESVVDDSQLPKDRFSAERLKGVDSTLKIQPAELGDSAMYLCASSPRDRAGETQYFGPGTRLLVL.